Below, 8 T cell receptor beta chains from the same sample are listed, as sequenced in a study of CD8+ T cells in alopecia areata. In each case, RNA was isolated and then reverse transcribed into cDNA as the sequencing template. Sequencing was performed with immunoSEQ multiplex PCR; in TCRdb, only in-frame clones are kept and a portion is missing. The sample lists under 250,000 clones; roughly three fifths were seen once. Sequenced material: CD8+ T cells sorted from blood. These receptors all stem from a human donor in good health.

This clone was picked up a small number of times. The rearrangement joins TRBV7-9 to TRBJ2-3; D unresolved. The CDR3 has 13 amino acids. The V and J ends lost 1 base and 0 bases respectively, with 2 bases between them. Germline CDR1 and CDR2: SEHNR and FQNEAQ (reference sequence). In DNA form, the CDR3 reads TGTGCCAGCAGCTTAGTAAGCACAGATACGCAGTATTTT. This sequence encodes CASSLVSTDTQYF. The whole variable domain, remainder taken from reference TRBV7-9 and TRBJ2-3, is DTGVSQNPRHKITKRGQNVTFRCDPISEHNRLYWYRQTLGQGPEFLTYFQNEAQLEKSRLLSDRFSAERPKGSFSTLEIQRTEQGDSAMYLCASSLVSTDTQYFGPGTRLTVL.

This chain joins TRBV5-1 and TRBJ1-1; TRBD1 matches 9 bases. The trim removed 4 bases at V and 1 base at J, leaving 14 bases unmatched. In germline, CDR1 is SGHRS, CDR2 YFSETQ. The CDR3 covers 18 residues. The CDR3 spells CASSREQQGAARNTEAFF. In nucleotides, the CDR3 is TGCGCCAGCAGCAGAGAACAACAGGGGGCGGCGAGGAACACTGAAGCTTTCTTT.

This chain links TRBV6-1 with TRBJ2-5, with D possibly TRBD2 on 5 matching bases. This CDR3 is 12 amino acids long. CDR1 is MNHNS and CDR2 is SASEGT in the germline V gene. The V end lost 6 bases, the J end lost 14 bases, and 19 bases lay between the germline ends. The CDR3: CASRDWEGLSYF. The CDR3 region has the DNA TGTGCCAGCAGGGACTGGGAAGGACTTTCATACTTC.

This chain uses TRBV12-5 with TRBJ1-3; D unclear. The CDR3 has 17 amino acids. The V end was cut by 0 bases, the J end by 2 bases, with 14 bases between. Germline loops: CDR1 LGHNT, CDR2 FRNRAP. This chain's CDR3 is CASGLVSSGRAGNTIYF. The CDR3 DNA follows: TGTGCTAGTGGTTTGGTATCCTCGGGAAGAGCTGGAAACACCATATATTTT.

This chain connects TRBV29-1 to TRBJ2-3; D not resolved. V was trimmed by 5 bases and J by 9 bases, leaving 9 bases between them. The CDR3 spans 10 residues. The V gene's germline CDR1 is SQVTM and CDR2 ANQGSEA. The chain's CDR3 is CSVQRETQYF. CDR3 DNA sequence: TGCAGCGTTCAGAGAGAGACGCAGTATTTT.

The chain carries TRBV5-4 and TRBJ1-5; 9 positions agree with TRBD1. The length of the CDR3 is 13 residues. V trimming: 3 bases; J trimming: 12 bases; junction bases outside the gene matches: 7. Germline V lookup: CDR1 SGHNT, CDR2 YYREEE (reference sequence). CDR3 amino acids: CASSSTPGQGQHF. In nucleotides, the CDR3 is TGTGCCAGCAGCTCCACGCCGGGACAGGGCCAGCATTTT. The full variable domain, with the rest looked up from reference TRBV5-4 and TRBJ1-5, is ETGVTQSPTHLIKTRGQQVTLRCSSQSGHNTVSWYQQALGQGPQFIFQYYREEENGRGNFPPRFSGLQFPNYSSELNVNALELDDSALYLCASSSTPGQGQHFGDGTRLSIL.

This clone was detected only a few times. The chain employs TRBV11-2 and TRBJ2-3; 12 bases fit TRBD2. The CDR3 is made up of 15 amino acids. Germline lookup yields CDR1 SGHAT and CDR2 FQNNGV. V lost 6 bases, J lost 4 bases, and 5 bases stayed unmatched. CDR3 DNA: TGTGCCAGCAGAGCTACTAGCGGGGGGTCAGATACGCAGTATTTT. Translation: CASRATSGGSDTQYF.

A few counts support this clone. The chain is built from TRBV4-1 and TRBJ2-5; TRBD1 agrees at 8 bases. The CDR3 runs to 16 residues. The V segment lost 6 bases and the J segment 0 bases; nucleotides outside the gene matches: 9. Germline assignment: CDR1 MGHRA and CDR2 YSYEKL. DNA of the CDR3: TGCGCCAGCAGTTTGCGGGACAGGAGTTACCAAGAGACCCAGTACTTC. This encodes CASSLRDRSYQETQYF.